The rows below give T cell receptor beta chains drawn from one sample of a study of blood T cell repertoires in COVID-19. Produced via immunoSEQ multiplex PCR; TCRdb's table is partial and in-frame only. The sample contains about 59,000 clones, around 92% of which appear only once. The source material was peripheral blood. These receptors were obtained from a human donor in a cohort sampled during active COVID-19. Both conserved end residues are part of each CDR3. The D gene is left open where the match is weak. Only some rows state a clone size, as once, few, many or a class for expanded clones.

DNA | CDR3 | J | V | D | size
TGTGCCATCAGCGACCCGACAGGAGGTAATCACTATGGCTACACCTTC | CAISDPTGGNHYGYTF | TRBJ1-2 | TRBV10-3 | - | -
TGCGCCAGCAGCCAAGATCCCATCCGCAGGGGGGTTACTGGAAACATAGTTAACACCATATATTTT | CASSQDPIRRGVTGNIVNTIYF | TRBJ1-3 | TRBV4-1 | TRBD1 | -
TGTGCCAGCAGCGCTACTAGCGGGAGTGACATTCAGTACTTC | CASSATSGSDIQYF | TRBJ2-4 | TRBV9 | TRBD2 | -
TGCGCCAGCAGCCAAGATGTGTCCGGGGGGTCGGATGAGCAGTTCTTC | CASSQDVSGGSDEQFF | TRBJ2-1 | TRBV4-3 | TRBD2 | few
TGTGCCAGCAGTGAAGTATCTCGGGGGAACAACGAGCAGTACTTC | CASSEVSRGNNEQYF | TRBJ2-7 | TRBV6-1 | - | -
TGTGCCTGTGTCCGGATTCAGCGGAACCGACGGGAGACCCAGTACTTC | CACVRIQRNRRETQYF | TRBJ2-5 | TRBV30 | - | -
TGCGCCAGCAGCCAAGTTGGGGCTTCCTCCTACGAGCAGTACTTC | CASSQVGASSYEQYF | TRBJ2-7 | TRBV4-3 | - | -
TGTGCCACCAGCAGAGGGCCTACGGGGGAAGAAAAACTGTTTTTT | CATSRGPTGEEKLFF | TRBJ1-4 | TRBV15 | - | -
TGTGCCAGCAGCACCGACAGGGCGCGAGCTTTCTTT | CASSTDRARAFF | TRBJ1-1 | TRBV5-4 | TRBD1 | -
TGTGCCAGCCTAAGACGGGGGGAAACCTACAATGAGCAGTTCTTC | CASLRRGETYNEQFF | TRBJ2-1 | TRBV6-6 | TRBD2 | -
TGTGCCAGCAGTTACCAGGTCACCTCCTACGAGCAGTACTTC | CASSYQVTSYEQYF | TRBJ2-7 | TRBV6-6 | - | once
TGTGCCAGCAGCGTGGGGGCACGTGAACGGGGCTACAATGAGCAGTTCTTC | CASSVGARERGYNEQFF | TRBJ2-1 | TRBV9 | - | -
TGCGCCAGCAGCCAACCACCCCGGAACAGGGTTGGGACTAACTATGGCTACACCTTC | CASSQPPRNRVGTNYGYTF | TRBJ1-2 | TRBV4-3 | - | -
TGTGCCAGCAGCCTAGGCCGGGGGGATGAGCAGTTCTTC | CASSLGRGDEQFF | TRBJ2-1 | TRBV7-6 | TRBD2 | -
TGTGCCAGCAGTTCAGACTCGGAATCCTACTACGAGCAGTACTTC | CASSSDSESYYEQYF | TRBJ2-7 | TRBV27 | - | few
TGTGCCAGCTCACCAGGACAGGGCACCTACGAGCAGTACTTC | CASSPGQGTYEQYF | TRBJ2-7 | TRBV18 | TRBD1 | -
TGTGCCAGTCGAAAACTAGCGCCTAGCACAGATACGCAGTATTTT | CASRKLAPSTDTQYF | TRBJ2-3 | TRBV19 | TRBD2 | -
TGTGCCAGCAGCTTAGGAGGACAGAGCTATTCACCCCTCCACTTT | CASSLGGQSYSPLHF | TRBJ1-6 | TRBV7-3 | - | -
TGTGCCAGCAGCTTAGGGTTTTACAGTAACTCTGGAAACACCATATATTTT | CASSLGFYSNSGNTIYF | TRBJ1-3 | TRBV7-9 | - | -
TGTGCCAGCAGCCCTTCCGGGGGGGCCTTGGATACGCAGTATTTT | CASSPSGGALDTQYF | TRBJ2-3 | TRBV14 | TRBD2 | -
TGTGCCAGCAGCCCAGGGCAGGGAAAAGAAAAACTGTTTTTT | CASSPGQGKEKLFF | TRBJ1-4 | TRBV7-2 | - | -
TGCGCCAGCAGCCGCCAAGACGTGGGAGAAACGCCGCCGCAGCAGTTCTTC | CASSRQDVGETPPQQFF | TRBJ2-1 | TRBV4-1 | - | -
TGTGCCAGCAGCTCCGGACAGGGGCCCACTGAAGCTTTCTTT | CASSSGQGPTEAFF | TRBJ1-1 | TRBV5-6 | TRBD1 | -
TGTGCCAGTAGGCGGGACAGGGTCCAGCCCCAGCATTTT | CASRRDRVQPQHF | TRBJ1-5 | TRBV19 | TRBD1 | few
TGCGCCAGCAGCCAACCGGACCGGGAGGGCTATGGCTACACCTTC | CASSQPDREGYGYTF | TRBJ1-2 | TRBV4-1 | - | -
TGTGCCAGCAGCCAAGAACCCAGCGGTAGCTATGGCTACACCTTC | CASSQEPSGSYGYTF | TRBJ1-2 | TRBV3-1/TRBV3-2 | - | -
TGCGCCAGCAGCCCAGGGCGCCTAGCGGGTAGAGGGGAGCTGTTTTTT | CASSPGRLAGRGELFF | TRBJ2-2 | TRBV5-1 | TRBD2 | -
TGTGCCAGCAGCCTTGGACAGGGTTCCTACAATGAGCAGTTCTTC | CASSLGQGSYNEQFF | TRBJ2-1 | TRBV11-2 | TRBD1 | -
TGTGCTAGTGGTTTTGCGGCTAGCGGGGTGGAGACCCAGTACTTC | CASGFAASGVETQYF | TRBJ2-5 | TRBV12-5 | TRBD2 | few